What follows is one T cell receptor (beta chain) and its context. The antigen is unknown. Survey level was the resolution at which the v3.0 immunoSEQ assay ran. Sequencing targeted roughly 35,000-50,000 T-cell genomes per sample. Produced via immunoSEQ multiplex PCR; TCRdb's table is partial and in-frame only. Here the sample spans some 43,000 clones, approximately 86% being singletons. These data are taken from a study of long-term antiretroviral therapy in people with HIV. Trimming took 2 bases from V and 10 from J; bases not matched to a gene: 10. This CDR3 has 15 residues. CDR1 and CDR2 (germline): SGHDT, YYEEEE. Points from the study as a whole: Controls showed broader CDR3 length ranges than did the HIV repertoires.

This chain joins TRBV5-6 and TRBJ2-1; 9 bases are shared with TRBD2. This sequence originates from a woman in her fifties or sixties with HIV. Specimen: unsorted PBMCs, collected 0.1 years before starting antiretroviral therapy. CDR3 residues: CASSLFGGGAREQFF. The CDR3, as DNA: TGTGCCAGCAGCTTATTTGGCGGGGGGGCCCGGGAGCAGTTCTTC.